These T cell receptor beta chains were read from a single sample in a study of pediatric ulcerative colitis. TCRdb's table, derived via immunoSEQ multiplex PCR, lists solely in-frame clones and lacks some. The repertoire holds tens of thousands of clones, with roughly 90% as singletons. Input material: blood. The source of these receptors is a boy between 10 and 17 years old with severe ulcerative colitis. Each CDR3 is given with its conserved first and last residue. A D gene is named only where the DNA matches it firmly.

j_call v_call d_call cdr3_aa
TRBJ2-5 TRBV7-9 - CASSSYSLETQYF
TRBJ2-5 TRBV30 TRBD1 CALDSLTGAVETQYF
TRBJ2-5 TRBV14 - CASSSPLASETQYF
TRBJ1-1 TRBV4-1 - CASSQGGGGRTEAFF
TRBJ2-3 TRBV7-2 TRBD1 CASSLEGTGTDTQYF
TRBJ2-3 TRBV5-1 TRBD2 CASSLEGLAGVDTQYF
TRBJ1-2 TRBV19 - CASSIGQNGYTF
TRBJ1-4 TRBV30 - CAWSEGFNEKLFF
TRBJ2-7 TRBV5-1 - CASSLNPYEQYF
TRBJ2-4 TRBV6-5 - CASSPVSGTSNIQYF
TRBJ2-5 TRBV19 - CASSISAGRPPYF
TRBJ2-5 TRBV6-5 TRBD1 CASSYWSGGSETQYF
TRBJ2-1 TRBV6-5 - CASRRTSDSNEQFF
TRBJ2-3 TRBV25-1 - CASLQEEVDTQYF
TRBJ1-2 TRBV19 - CASSIGQENFNYGYTF
TRBJ1-2 TRBV6-6 TRBD1 CASSPDRVYGYTF
TRBJ2-5 TRBV14 - CASSQDALQETQYF
TRBJ2-4 TRBV5-6 - CASSRQWDIQYF
TRBJ2-3 TRBV7-9 - CASSPRGFGSGTDTQYF
TRBJ2-2 TRBV7-9 - CASSFVPTTNPGELFF
TRBJ1-1 TRBV9 - CASSVADGDTEAFF
TRBJ2-3 TRBV5-1 - CASSLGIRQPSTISTDTQYF
TRBJ2-1 TRBV30 - CAWSVVEGVEQFF
TRBJ1-5 TRBV19 - CASTSYSNQPQHF
TRBJ2-4 TRBV25-1 TRBD1 CASSMSGTGGNIQYF